This T cell receptor (beta chain) comes out of a study of blood T cell repertoires in COVID-19. On the study more broadly: Sites in the United States, Italy and Spain provided acute and convalescent COVID-19 samples.

In the original processing: Amplification of reference gene primers provided the estimated nucleated cell counts. Repertoires were generated with immunoSEQ multiplex PCR, while TCRdb's copy carries only in-frame clones and drops some. V and J calls and clone size are given by that table; D and trimming were obtained from the DNA. This table has roughly 79,000 clones, 65% to 85% appearing once. The CDR3 is 16 amino acids. The ends were cut back, 1 base at V and 9 bases at J, with 16 bases in the middle. Per the germline V gene, CDR1 is MGHRA and CDR2 is YSYEKL. Sample: peripheral blood. The chain joins TRBV4-1 to TRBJ1-6; TRBD1 is a possible D gene (6 bases). The TCR was taken from a man aged 60 to 75 with active or convalescent COVID-19. CDR3 in DNA: TGCGCCAGCAGCCAAGCGACCCGACAGGTTCTTTCACCCCTCCACTTT. This encodes CASSQATRQVLSPLHF.